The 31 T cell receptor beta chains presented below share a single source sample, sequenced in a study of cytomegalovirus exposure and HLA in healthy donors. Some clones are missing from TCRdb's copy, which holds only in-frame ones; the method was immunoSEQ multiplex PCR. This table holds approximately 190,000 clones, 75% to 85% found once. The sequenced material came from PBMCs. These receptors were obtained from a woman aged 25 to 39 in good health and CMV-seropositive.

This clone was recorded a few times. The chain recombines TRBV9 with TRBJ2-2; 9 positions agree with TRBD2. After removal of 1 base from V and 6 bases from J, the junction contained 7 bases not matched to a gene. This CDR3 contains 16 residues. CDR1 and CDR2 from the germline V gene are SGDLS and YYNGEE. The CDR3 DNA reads TGTGCCAGCAGCGTAAATAGCGGGAGAGTCGCCGGGGAGCTGTTTTTT. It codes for CASSVNSGRVAGELFF.

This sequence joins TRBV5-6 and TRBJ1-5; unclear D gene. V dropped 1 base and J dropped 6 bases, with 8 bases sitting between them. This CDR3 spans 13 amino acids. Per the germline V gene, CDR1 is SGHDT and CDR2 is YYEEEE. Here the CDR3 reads CASSLFEGQPQHF. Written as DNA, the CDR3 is TGTGCCAGCAGCTTGTTCGAGGGTCAGCCCCAGCATTTT.

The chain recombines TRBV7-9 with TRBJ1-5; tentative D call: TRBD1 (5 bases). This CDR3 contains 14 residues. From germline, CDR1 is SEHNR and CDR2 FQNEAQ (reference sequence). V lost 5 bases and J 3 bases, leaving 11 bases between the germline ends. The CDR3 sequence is CASSRDSPNQPQHF. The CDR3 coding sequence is TGTGCCAGCAGCCGTGACAGTCCCAATCAGCCCCAGCATTTT.

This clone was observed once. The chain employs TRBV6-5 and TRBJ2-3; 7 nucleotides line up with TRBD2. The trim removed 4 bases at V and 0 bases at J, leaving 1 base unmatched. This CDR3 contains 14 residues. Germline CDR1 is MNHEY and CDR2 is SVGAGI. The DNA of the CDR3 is TGTGCCAGCAGTTCGGGAGGTAGCACAGATACGCAGTATTTT. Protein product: CASSSGGSTDTQYF.

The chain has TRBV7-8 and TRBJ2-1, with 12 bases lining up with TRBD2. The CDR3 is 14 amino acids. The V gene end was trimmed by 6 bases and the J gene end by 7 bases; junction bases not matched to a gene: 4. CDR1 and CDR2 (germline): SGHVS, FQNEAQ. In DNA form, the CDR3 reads TGTGCCAGCAGTTTTGGACTAGCGGGAAATGAGCAGTTCTTC. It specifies CASSFGLAGNEQFF.

CDR3 amino acids: CASSQDFTGSTIYF. DNA for the CDR3: TGTGCCAGCAGCCAGGACTTCACTGGTAGCACCATATATTTT. V usage is TRBV2 and J usage is TRBJ1-3; D is uncertain. Trimming removed 6 bases at V and 9 bases at J, with 18 bases between. From germline, CDR1 is SNHLY and CDR2 FYNNEI. This CDR3 spans 14 amino acids.

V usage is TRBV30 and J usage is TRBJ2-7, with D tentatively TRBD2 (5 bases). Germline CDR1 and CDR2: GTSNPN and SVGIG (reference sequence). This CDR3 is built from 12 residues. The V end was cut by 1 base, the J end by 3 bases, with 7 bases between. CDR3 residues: CAWSAGNYEQYF. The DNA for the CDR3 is TGTGCCTGGAGTGCCGGGAACTACGAGCAGTACTTC.

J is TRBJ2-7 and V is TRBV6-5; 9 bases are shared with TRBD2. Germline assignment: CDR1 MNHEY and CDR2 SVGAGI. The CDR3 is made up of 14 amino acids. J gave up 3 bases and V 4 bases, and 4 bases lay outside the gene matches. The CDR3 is CASSWERGDYEQYF. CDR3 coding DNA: TGTGCCAGCAGTTGGGAGCGGGGGGACTACGAGCAGTACTTC.

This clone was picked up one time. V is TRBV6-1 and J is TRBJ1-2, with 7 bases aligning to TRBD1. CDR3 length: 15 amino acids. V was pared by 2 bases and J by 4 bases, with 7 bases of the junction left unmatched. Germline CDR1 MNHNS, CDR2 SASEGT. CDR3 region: CASSESGQDSYGYTF. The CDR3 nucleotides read TGTGCCAGCAGTGAATCCGGACAGGATTCCTATGGCTACACCTTC.

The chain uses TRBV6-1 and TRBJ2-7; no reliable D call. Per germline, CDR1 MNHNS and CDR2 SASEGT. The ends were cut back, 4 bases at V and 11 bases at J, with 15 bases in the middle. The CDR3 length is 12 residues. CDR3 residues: CASSVSSGSEYF. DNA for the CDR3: TGTGCCAGCAGTGTAAGCTCCGGTTCGGAGTACTTC.

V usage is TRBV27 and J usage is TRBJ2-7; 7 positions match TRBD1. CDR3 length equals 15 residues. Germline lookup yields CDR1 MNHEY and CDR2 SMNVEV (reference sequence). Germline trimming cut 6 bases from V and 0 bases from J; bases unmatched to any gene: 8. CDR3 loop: CASRKTGDLSYEQYF. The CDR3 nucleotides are TGTGCCAGCAGGAAAACAGGGGATCTCTCCTACGAGCAGTACTTC.

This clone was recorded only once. CDR3 amino acids: CATSSSPGGNTEAFF. CDR3 nucleotide sequence: TGTGCCACCAGCAGCTCCCCCGGGGGGAACACTGAAGCTTTCTTT. This sequence joins TRBV15 and TRBJ1-1, with a weak D call TRBD1 (5 bases). The CDR3 totals 15 residues. V was pared by 3 bases and J by 1 base, with 12 bases between. Per the germline V gene, CDR1 is LNHNV and CDR2 is YYDKDF (reference sequence).

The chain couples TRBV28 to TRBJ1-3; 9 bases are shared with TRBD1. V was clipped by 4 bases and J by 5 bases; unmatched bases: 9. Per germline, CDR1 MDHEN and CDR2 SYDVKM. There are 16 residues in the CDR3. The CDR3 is CASSSVPGQGRNTIYF. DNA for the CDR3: TGTGCCAGCAGTTCAGTCCCGGGACAGGGCAGAAACACCATATATTTT.

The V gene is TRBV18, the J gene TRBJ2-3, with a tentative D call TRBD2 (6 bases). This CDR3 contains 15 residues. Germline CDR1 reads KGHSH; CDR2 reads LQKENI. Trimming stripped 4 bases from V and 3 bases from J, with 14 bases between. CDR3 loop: CASSLYVAETDTQYF. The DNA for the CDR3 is TGTGCCAGCTCACTTTACGTAGCGGAGACAGATACGCAGTATTTT.

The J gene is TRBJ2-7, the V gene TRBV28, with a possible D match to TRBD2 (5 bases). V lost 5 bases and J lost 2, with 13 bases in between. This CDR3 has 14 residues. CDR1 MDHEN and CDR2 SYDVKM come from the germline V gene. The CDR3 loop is CASSPLGSPYEQYF. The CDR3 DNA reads TGTGCCAGCAGTCCCCTGGGGAGCCCCTACGAGCAGTACTTC.

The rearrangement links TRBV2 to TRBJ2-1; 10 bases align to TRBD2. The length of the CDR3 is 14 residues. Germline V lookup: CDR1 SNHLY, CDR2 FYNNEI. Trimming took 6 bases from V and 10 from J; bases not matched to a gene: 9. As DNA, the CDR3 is TGTGCCAGCAGGCGGGAACTAGCGGGAAGCGAGCAGTTCTTC. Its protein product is CASRRELAGSEQFF.

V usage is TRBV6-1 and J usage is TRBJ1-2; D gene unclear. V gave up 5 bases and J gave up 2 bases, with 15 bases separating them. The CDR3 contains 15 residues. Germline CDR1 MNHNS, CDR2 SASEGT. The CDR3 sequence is CASSWRTETNYGYTF. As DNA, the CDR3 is TGTGCCAGCAGTTGGCGGACTGAGACAAACTATGGCTACACCTTC.

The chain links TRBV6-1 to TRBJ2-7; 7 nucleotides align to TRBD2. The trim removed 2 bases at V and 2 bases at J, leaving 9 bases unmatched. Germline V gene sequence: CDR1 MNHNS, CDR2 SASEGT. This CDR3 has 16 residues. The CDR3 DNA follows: TGTGCCAGCAGTGAATTGGGAGGGGATTTTGCCTACGAGCAGTACTTC. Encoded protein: CASSELGGDFAYEQYF.

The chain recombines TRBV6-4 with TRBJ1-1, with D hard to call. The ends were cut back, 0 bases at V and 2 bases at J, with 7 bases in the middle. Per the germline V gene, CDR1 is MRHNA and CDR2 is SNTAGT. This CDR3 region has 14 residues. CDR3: CASSDSSLNTEAFF. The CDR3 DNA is TGTGCCAGCAGTGACTCGAGTTTAAACACTGAAGCTTTCTTT.

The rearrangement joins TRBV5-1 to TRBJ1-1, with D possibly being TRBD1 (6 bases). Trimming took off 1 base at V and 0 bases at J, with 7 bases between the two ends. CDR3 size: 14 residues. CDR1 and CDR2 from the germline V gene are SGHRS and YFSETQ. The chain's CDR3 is CASSLQGMNTEAFF. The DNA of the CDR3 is TGCGCCAGCAGCTTGCAGGGGATGAACACTGAAGCTTTCTTT.

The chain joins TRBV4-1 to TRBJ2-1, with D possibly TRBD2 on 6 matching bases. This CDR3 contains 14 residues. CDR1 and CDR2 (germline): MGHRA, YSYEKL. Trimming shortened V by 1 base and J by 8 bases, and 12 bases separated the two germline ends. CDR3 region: CASSQAASDDEQFF. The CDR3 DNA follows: TGCGCCAGCAGCCAAGCGGCTAGCGATGATGAGCAGTTCTTC.

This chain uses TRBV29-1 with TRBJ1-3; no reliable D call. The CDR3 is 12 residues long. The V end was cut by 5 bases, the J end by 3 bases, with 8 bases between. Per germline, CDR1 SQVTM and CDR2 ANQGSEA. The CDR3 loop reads CSVRGDGNTIYF. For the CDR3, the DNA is TGCAGCGTTCGGGGAGATGGAAACACCATATATTTT.

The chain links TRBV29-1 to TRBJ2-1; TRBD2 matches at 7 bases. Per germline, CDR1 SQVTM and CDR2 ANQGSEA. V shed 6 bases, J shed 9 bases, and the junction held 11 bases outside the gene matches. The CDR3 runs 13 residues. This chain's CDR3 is CSVMTSRSSEQFF. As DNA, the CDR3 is TGCAGCGTCATGACTAGCCGGTCGAGTGAGCAGTTCTTC.

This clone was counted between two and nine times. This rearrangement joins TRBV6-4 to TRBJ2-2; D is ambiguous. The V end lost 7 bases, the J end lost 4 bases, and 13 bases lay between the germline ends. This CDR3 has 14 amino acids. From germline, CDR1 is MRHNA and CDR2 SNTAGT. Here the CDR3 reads CASKHSSSTGELFF. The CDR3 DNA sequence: TGTGCCAGCAAGCACTCCTCGTCCACCGGGGAGCTGTTTTTT.

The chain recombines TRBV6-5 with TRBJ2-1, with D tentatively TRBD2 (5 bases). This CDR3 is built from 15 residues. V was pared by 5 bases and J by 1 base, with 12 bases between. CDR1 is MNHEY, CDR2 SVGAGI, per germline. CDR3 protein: CASSPGTQSYNEQFF. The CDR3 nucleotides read TGTGCCAGCAGTCCGGGAACACAGTCCTACAATGAGCAGTTCTTC.

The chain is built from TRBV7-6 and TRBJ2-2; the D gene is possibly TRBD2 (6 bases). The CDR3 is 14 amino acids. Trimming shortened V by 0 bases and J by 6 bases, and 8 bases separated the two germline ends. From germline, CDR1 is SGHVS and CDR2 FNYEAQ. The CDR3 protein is CASSLAPGAGELFF. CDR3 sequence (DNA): TGTGCCAGCAGCTTAGCGCCGGGGGCCGGGGAGCTGTTTTTT.

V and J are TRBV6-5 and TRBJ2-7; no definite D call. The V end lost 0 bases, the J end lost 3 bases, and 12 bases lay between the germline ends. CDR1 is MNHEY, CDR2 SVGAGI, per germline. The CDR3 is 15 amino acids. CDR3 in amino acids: CASSYSRFFFYEQYF. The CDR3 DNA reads TGTGCCAGCAGTTACTCGCGGTTCTTCTTCTACGAGCAGTACTTC.

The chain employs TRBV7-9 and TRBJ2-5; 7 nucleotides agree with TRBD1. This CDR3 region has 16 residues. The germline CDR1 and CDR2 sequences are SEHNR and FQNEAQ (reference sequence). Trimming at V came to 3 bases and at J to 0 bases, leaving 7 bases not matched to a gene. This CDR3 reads CASSLRQGGHQETQYF. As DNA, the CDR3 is TGTGCCAGCAGCTTGCGACAGGGCGGACACCAAGAGACCCAGTACTTC. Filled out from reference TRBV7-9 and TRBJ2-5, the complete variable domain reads DTGVSQNPRHKITKRGQNVTFRCDPISEHNRLYWYRQTLGQGPEFLTYFQNEAQLEKSRLLSDRFSAERPKGSFSTLEIQRTEQGDSAMYLCASSLRQGGHQETQYFGPGTRLLVL.

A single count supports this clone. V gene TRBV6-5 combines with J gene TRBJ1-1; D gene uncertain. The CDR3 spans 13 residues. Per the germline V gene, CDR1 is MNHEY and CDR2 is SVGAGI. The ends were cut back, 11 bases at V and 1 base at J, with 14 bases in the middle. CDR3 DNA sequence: TGTGCCTCCCACCGCTGGAGGAACACTGAAGCTTTCTTT. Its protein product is CASHRWRNTEAFF.

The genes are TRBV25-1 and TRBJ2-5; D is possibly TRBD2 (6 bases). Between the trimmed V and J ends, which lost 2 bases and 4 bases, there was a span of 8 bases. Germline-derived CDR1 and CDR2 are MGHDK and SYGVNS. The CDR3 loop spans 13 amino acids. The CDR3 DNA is TGTGCCAGCAGTGAACGGAGGGGAGAGACCCAGTACTTC. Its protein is CASSERRGETQYF. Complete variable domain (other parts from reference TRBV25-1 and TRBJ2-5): EADIYQTPRYLVIGTGKKITLECSQTMGHDKMYWYQQDPGMELHLIHYSYGVNSTEKGDLSSESTVSRIRTEHFPLTLESARPSHTSQYLCASSERRGETQYFGPGTRLLVL.

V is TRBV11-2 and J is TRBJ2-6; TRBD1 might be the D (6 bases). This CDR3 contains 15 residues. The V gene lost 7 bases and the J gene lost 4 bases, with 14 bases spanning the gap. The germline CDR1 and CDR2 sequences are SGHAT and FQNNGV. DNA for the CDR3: TGTGCCAGCAACCTGGGGGCGGCGGGGGCCAACGTCCTGACTTTC. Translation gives CASNLGAAGANVLTF.